Below, one TCR beta chain is given with its context. No antigen is known for it. Base qualities are not provided; no much larger clone lies one nucleotide away. This specimen comes from a study (dated by TCRdb to the mid-2010s). In terms of the full investigation: The study set out to test whether tumor-infiltrating Tregs in breast cancer get recruited from blood Tregs or are instead converted in situ from other CD4+ T cell subsets. Paper-wide results and their limitations: Tumor memory CD4+ T cell TCR gene usage clustered with blood and lymph node memory CD4+ cells and lymph node naive CD4+ cells. Tumor-infiltrating Treg TCR alpha and beta sequences overlapped most with tumor naive CD4+ T cells, then with blood naive CD4+ T cells. The validation in the larger cohort was limited to a single TCR beta V-J rearrangement instead of whole repertoires.

CD4+CD45RO+CD25- cells were isolated as memory CD4+ T cells. Tregs, naive and memory CD4+ T cells from tumor, blood and ipsilateral draining lymph nodes of 5 or 6 breast cancer patients underwent full-length TCR alpha and beta sequencing. Tumor tissue and lymph nodes obtained by ipsilateral axillary dissection were perfused with PBS, cut into small pieces and digested using collagenase I and hyaluronidase. Ficoll density gradient centrifugation was used to isolate mononuclear cells from either lymph nodes or roughly 50 ml of peripheral blood. A purity exceeding 90% was confirmed by FACS for the sorted cell populations. Looking up the germline V gene yields CDR1 SGHVS and CDR2 FNYEAQ. From the cysteine up to the phenylalanine, the CDR3 has a length of 16 residues. Only the CDR3 DNA is retained, 48 bases long and in frame from the first base. Deletion took 2 bases off V and 0 bases off J, with a span of 10 bases between the germline ends.

Full-length TCR variable regions were amplified by 5' RACE PCR with constant-region reverse primers, followed by semi-nested PCR with Nested Universal Primer A. Using the ReliaPrep RNA Cell Miniprep System, total RNA was extracted, and the SMARTer RACE 5'/3' Kit was then used to reverse transcribe the RNA into 5'RACE-ready cDNA. An Illumina MiSeq was used to sequence the full-length TCR alpha and beta libraries, which had been barcoded with multiplex adaptors. As for the authors' bioinformatics: For each of nine subset-tissue groups, sequencing data from the five patients were pooled, and the groups were then compared using unsupervised clustering of TCR gene usage. The Morisita-Horn index was used to calculate repertoire similarity, with shared sequences weighted according to their contribution to each repertoire. Through fastp at Q25 and MiXCR, TCRdb rebuilt clones from the public reads, retaining in-frame beta chains. Every distinct CDR3 protein forms one entry, paired with its most common genes and DNA. The authors' filters were not applied to this entry. The sample data list more than 40,000 distinct CDR3 sequences, and just under 30% of these were observed just once. The top ten hold about 3.7% of the sample.

The specimen sequenced was memory CD4+ T cells sorted from a lymph node. The cell subset or site label here, explained by the study, means: memory CD4+ T cells, CD4+CD45RO+CD25-. This receptor chain uses TRBV7-6 and TRBJ2-2; the D gene assignment is ambiguous. This TCR was sampled from a female donor with breast cancer. The nucleotides read TGTGCCAGCAGCTTACGAGAAGGGTCGAACACCGGGGAGCTGTTTTTT. The resulting protein is CASSLREGSNTGELFF.